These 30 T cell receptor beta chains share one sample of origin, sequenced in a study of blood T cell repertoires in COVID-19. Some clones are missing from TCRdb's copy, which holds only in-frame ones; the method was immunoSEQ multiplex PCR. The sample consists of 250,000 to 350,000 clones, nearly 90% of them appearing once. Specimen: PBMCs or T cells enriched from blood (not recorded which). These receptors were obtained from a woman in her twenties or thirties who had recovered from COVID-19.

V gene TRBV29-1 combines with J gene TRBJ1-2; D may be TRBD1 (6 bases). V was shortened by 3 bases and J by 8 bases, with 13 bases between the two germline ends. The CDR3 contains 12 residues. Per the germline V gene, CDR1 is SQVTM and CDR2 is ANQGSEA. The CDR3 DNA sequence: TGCAGCGTTGACAGGGGCGCGCAGGGCTACACCTTC. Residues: CSVDRGAQGYTF.

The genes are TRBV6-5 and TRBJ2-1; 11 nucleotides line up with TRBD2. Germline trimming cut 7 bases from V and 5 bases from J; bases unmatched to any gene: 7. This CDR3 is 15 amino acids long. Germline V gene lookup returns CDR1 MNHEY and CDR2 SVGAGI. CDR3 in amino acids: CASNGTSGGHNEQFF. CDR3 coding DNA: TGTGCCAGCAATGGAACTAGCGGGGGACACAATGAGCAGTTCTTC.

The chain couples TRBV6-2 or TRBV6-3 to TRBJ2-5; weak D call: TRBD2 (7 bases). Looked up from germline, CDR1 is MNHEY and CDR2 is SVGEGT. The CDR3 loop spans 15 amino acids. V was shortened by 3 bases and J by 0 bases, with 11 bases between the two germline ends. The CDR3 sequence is CASSYGGGNQETQYF. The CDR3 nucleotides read TGTGCCAGCAGTTATGGGGGGGGCAACCAAGAGACCCAGTACTTC.

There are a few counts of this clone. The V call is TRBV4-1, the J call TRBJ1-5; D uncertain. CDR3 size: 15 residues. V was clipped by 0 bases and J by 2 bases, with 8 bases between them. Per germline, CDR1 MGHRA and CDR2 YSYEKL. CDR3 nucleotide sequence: TGCGCCAGCAGCCAAGAGCTGGCAGGCAATCAGCCCCAGCATTTT. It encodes CASSQELAGNQPQHF.

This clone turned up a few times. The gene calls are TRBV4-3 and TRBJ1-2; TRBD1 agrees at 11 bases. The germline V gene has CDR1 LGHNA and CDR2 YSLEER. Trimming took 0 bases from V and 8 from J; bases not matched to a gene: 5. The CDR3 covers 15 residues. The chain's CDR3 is CASSQDGQGARGYTF. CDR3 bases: TGCGCCAGCAGCCAAGATGGACAGGGGGCGCGAGGCTACACCTTC.

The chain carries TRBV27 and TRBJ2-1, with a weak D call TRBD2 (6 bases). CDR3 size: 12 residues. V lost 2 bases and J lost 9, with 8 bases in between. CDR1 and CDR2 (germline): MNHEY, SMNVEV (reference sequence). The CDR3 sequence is CASSLVGGEQFF. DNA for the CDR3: TGTGCCAGCAGTTTAGTGGGGGGTGAGCAGTTCTTC.

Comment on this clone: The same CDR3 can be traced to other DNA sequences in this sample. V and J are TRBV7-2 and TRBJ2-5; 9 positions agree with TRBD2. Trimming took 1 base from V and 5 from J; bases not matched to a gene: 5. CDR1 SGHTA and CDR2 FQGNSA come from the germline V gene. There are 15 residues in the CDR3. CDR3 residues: CASSLVGGGAETQYF. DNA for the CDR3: TGTGCCAGCAGCTTAGTCGGCGGGGGGGCTGAGACCCAGTACTTC.

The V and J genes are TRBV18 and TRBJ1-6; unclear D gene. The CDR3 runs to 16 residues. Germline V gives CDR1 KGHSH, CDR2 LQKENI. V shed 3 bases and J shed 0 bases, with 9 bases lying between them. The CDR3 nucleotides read TGTGCCAGCTCACCCGTCGTCAGCTCCTATAATTCACCCCTCCACTTT. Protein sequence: CASSPVVSSYNSPLHF.

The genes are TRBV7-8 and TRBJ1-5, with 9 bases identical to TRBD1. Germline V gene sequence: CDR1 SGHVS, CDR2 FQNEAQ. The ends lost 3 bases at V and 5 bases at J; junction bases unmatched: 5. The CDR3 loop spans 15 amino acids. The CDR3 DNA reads TGTGCCAGCAGCTTTGCCGGGACAGGGTATCAGCCCCAGCATTTT. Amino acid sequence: CASSFAGTGYQPQHF.

The CDR3 sequence is CASSPQPYSSGLFF. In DNA form, the CDR3 reads TGTGCCAGCAGCCCCCAACCATACAGCTCCGGACTGTTTTTT. The gene calls are TRBV3-1 (or the pseudogene TRBV3-2) and TRBJ1-4, with D unclear. The CDR3 length is 14 residues. Germline V gene data show CDR1 as LGHDT and CDR2 as YNNKEL (reference sequence). The ends were cut back, 4 bases at V and 13 bases at J, with 19 bases in the middle.

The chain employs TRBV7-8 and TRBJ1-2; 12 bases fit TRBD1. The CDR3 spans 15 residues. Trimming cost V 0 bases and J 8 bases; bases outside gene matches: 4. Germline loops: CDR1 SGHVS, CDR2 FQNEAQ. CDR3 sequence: CASSLAGQGARGYTF. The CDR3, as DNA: TGTGCCAGCAGCTTAGCGGGACAGGGGGCGCGGGGCTACACCTTC.

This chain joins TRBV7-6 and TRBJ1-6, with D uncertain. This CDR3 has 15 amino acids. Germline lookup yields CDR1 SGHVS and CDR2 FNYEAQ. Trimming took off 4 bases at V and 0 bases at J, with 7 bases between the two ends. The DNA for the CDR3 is TGTGCCAGCAGCTCGTTCAGCTCCTATAATTCACCCCTCCACTTT. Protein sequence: CASSSFSSYNSPLHF.

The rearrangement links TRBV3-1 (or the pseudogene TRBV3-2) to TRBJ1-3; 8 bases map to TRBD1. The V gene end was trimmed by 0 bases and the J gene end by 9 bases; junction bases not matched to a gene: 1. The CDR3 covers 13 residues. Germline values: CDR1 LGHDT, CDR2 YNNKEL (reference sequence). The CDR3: CASSQEGQGTIYF. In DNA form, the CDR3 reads TGTGCCAGCAGCCAAGAAGGACAGGGCACCATATATTTT.

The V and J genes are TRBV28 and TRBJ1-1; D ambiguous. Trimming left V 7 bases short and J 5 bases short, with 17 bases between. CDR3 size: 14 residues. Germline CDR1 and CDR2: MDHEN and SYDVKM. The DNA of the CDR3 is TGTGCCAGCAATGCGGAGGGTGGTTTTACTGAAGCTTTCTTT. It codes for CASNAEGGFTEAFF.

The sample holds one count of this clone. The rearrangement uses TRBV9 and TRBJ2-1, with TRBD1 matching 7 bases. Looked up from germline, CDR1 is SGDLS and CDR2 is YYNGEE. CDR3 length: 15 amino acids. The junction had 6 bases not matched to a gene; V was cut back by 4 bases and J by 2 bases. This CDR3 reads CASSTEGAAYNEQFF. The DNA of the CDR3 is TGTGCCAGCAGCACAGAGGGGGCGGCCTACAATGAGCAGTTCTTC.

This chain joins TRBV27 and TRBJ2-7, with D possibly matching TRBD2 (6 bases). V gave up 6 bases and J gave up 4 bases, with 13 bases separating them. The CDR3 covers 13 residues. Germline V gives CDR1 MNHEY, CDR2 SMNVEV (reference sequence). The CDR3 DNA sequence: TGTGCCAGCAGCCCAGGGCGGGGATACGAGCAGTACTTC. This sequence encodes CASSPGRGYEQYF.

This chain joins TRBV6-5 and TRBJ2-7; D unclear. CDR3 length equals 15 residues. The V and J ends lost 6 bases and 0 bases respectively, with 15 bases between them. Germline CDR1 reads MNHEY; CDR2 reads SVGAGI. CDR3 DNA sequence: TGTGCCAGCAGCGCCAAACCCCATAGCTCCTACGAGCAGTACTTC. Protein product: CASSAKPHSSYEQYF.

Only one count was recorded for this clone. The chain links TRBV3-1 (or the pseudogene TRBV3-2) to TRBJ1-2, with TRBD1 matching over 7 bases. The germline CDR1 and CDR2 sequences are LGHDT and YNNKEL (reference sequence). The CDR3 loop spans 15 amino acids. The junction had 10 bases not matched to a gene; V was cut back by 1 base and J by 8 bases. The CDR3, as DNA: TGTGCCAGCAGCCAAGTAACAGGGGAAAGTGGAGGCTACACCTTC. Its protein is CASSQVTGESGGYTF.

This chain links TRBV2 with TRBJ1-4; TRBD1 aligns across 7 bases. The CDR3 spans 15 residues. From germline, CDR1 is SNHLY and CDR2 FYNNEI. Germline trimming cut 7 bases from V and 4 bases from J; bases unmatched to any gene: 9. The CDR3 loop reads CASNRLGQLNEKLFF. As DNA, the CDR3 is TGTGCCAGCAATCGATTGGGACAGCTTAATGAAAAACTGTTTTTT. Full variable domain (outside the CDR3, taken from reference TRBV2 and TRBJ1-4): EPEVTQTPSHQVTQMGQEVILRCVPISNHLYFYWYRQILGQKVEFLVSFYNNEISEKSEIFDDQFSVERPDGSNFTLKIRSTKLEDSAMYFCASNRLGQLNEKLFFGSGTQLSVL.

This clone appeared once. CDR3: CASSGTSGGLTTTGELFF. The CDR3 DNA reads as TGTGCCAGCAGTGGGACTAGCGGGGGCCTCACCACCACCGGGGAGCTGTTTTTT. The rearrangement uses TRBV2 and TRBJ2-2; TRBD2 aligns across 13 bases. The CDR3 totals 18 residues. The V and J ends lost 4 bases and 4 bases, in that order; junction bases with no gene match: 9. Per the germline V gene, CDR1 is SNHLY and CDR2 is FYNNEI.

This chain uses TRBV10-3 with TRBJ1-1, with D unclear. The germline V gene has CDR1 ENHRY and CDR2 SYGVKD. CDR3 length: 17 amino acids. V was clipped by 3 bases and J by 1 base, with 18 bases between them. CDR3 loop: CAISDFQKGAGNTEAFF. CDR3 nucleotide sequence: TGTGCCATCAGTGATTTTCAGAAGGGTGCGGGGAACACTGAAGCTTTCTTT.

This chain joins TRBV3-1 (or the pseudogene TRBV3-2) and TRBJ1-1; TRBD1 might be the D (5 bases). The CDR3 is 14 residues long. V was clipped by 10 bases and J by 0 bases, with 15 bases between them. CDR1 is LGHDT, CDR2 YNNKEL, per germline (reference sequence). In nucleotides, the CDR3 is TGTGCCACCGGGGGGGGGATCATGAACACTGAAGCTTTCTTT. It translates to CATGGGIMNTEAFF.

The CDR3: CASSGRGTGQGKLFF. The CDR3 nucleotides read TGTGCCAGCAGCGGACGAGGGACAGGGCAAGGGAAACTGTTTTTT. V and J are TRBV7-8 and TRBJ1-4, with 9 bases that match TRBD1. J gave up 11 bases and V 5 bases, and 12 bases lay outside the gene matches. The CDR3 consists of 15 residues. CDR1 and CDR2 from the germline V gene are SGHVS and FQNEAQ.

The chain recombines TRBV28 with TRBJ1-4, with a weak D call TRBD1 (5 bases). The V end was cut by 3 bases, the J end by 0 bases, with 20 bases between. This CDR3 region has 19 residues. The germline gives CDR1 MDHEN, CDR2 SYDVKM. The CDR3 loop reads CASSFVVTLGTSTNEKLFF. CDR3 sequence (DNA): TGTGCCAGCAGTTTTGTTGTGACCTTGGGGACTTCAACTAATGAAAAACTGTTTTTT. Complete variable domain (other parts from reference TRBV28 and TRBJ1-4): DVKVTQSSRYLVKRTGEKVFLECVQDMDHENMFWYRQDPGLGLRLIYFSYDVKMKEKGDIPEGYSVSREKKERFSLILESASTNQTSMYLCASSFVVTLGTSTNEKLFFGSGTQLSVL.

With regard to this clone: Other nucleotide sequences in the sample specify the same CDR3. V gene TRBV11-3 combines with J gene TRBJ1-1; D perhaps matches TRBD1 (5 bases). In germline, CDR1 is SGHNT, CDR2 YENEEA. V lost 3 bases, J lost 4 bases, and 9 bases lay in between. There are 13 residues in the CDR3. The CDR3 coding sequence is TGTGCCAGCAGCTTCTCCGGGGGCACTGAAGCTTTCTTT. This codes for CASSFSGGTEAFF.

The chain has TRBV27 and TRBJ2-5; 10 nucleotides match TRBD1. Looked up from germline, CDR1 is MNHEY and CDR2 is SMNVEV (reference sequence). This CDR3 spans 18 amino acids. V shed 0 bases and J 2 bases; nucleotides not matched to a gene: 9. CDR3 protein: CASSLSGRGTGVQETQYF. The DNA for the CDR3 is TGTGCCAGCAGTTTATCGGGGCGAGGGACAGGGGTACAAGAGACCCAGTACTTC.

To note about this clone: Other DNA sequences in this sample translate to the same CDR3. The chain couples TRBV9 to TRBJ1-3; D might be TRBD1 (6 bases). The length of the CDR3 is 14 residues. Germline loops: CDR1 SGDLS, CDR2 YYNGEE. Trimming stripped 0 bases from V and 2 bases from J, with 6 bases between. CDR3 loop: CASSVDRAGNTIYF. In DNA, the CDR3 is TGTGCCAGCAGCGTAGACAGGGCTGGAAACACCATATATTTT.

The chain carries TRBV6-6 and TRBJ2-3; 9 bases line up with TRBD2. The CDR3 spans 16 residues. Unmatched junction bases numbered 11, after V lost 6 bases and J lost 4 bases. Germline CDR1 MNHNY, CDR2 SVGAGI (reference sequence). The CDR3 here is CASSSPSGGYADTQYF. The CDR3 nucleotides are TGTGCCAGCAGCTCCCCGAGCGGGGGGTACGCAGATACGCAGTATTTT.

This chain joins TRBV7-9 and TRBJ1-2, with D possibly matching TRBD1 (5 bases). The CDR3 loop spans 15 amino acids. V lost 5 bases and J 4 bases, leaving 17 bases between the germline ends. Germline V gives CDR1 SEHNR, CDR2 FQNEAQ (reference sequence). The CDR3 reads CASSGSLVTVYGYTF. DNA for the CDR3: TGTGCCAGCAGCGGGTCGTTGGTGACAGTCTATGGCTACACCTTC.

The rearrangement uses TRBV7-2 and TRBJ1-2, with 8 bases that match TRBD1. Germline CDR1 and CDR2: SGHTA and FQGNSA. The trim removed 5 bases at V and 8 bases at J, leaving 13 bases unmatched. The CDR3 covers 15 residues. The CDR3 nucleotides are TGTGCCAGCAGCCACCGGGACAGGCTCCCTGTCGGCTACACCTTC. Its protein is CASSHRDRLPVGYTF.